At least ten counts were recorded for the clone carrying this T cell receptor beta chain. The record originates from a study of T cells in Graves' hyperthyroidism and ophthalmopathy. Germline lookup yields CDR1 SNHLY and CDR2 FYNNEI. V was clipped by 6 bases and J by 6 bases, with 20 bases between them. CDR3 length: 15 amino acids. Amplification of TCR beta CDR3 regions was performed using RNA transcripts as template. Researchers ran a first-round RT-PCR on the TCR CDR3 using the HTBI primer set. TCRdb passed the multiplex PCR reads through MiXCR, listing each CDR3 protein once. The data show some 270,000 distinct CDR3 sequences, approximately 15% seen once.

The gene calls are TRBV2 and TRBJ1-1; TRBD1 is a possible D gene (6 bases). Sequencing was carried out using blood. This sequence was found in a woman aged 35 to 49 with Graves' hyperthyroidism. The DNA for the CDR3 is TGTGCCAGCAGGAATAGGGCTGGGGGCGAGTCTGAAGCTTTCTTT. It specifies CASRNRAGGESEAFF. The variable domain in full, with the rest retrieved from reference TRBV2 and TRBJ1-1, is EPEVTQTPSHQVTQMGQEVILRCVPISNHLYFYWYRQILGQKVEFLVSFYNNEISEKSEIFDDQFSVERPDGSNFTLKIRSTKLEDSAMYFCASRNRAGGESEAFFGQGTRLTVV.